The rows below give T cell receptor beta chains drawn from one sample of a study of early T cells in non-severe SARS-CoV-2 infection. TCRdb analysed the 5' RACE reads with MiXCR anew, one entry per CDR3 protein. This table holds tens of thousands of distinct CDR3 sequences, around 11% found once. Sample: whole blood, taken at baseline. These receptors were taken from an adult who was a healthcare worker with PCR-confirmed SARS-CoV-2 infection or an uninfected control (not recorded which). The CDR3 runs from the conserved cysteine through the conserved F or W. A D gene is named only where the DNA matches it firmly. Expanded clones are given a class, and other clones once, few, many or no size at all.

TRBJ1-6,TRBV6-1,-,-,TGTGCCAGCAGTGAAGAAGGGCCGCCTTGGCCCCTCCACTTT,CASSEEGPPWPLHF
TRBJ1-4,TRBV19,TRBD1,many,TGTGCCAGTATGCCGGGACAGGGAACGGAAAAACTGTTTTTT,CASMPGQGTEKLFF
TRBJ2-4,TRBV3-1,TRBD1,few,TGTGCCAGCAGCCACGGACAGGGCCCCAAAAACATTCAGTACTTC,CASSHGQGPKNIQYF
TRBJ1-2,TRBV20-1,-,-,TGCAGTGCTAGTCCAACGCCTAGCCTCTCCAACTATGGCTACACCTTC,CSASPTPSLSNYGYTF
TRBJ2-3,TRBV7-6,TRBD2,-,TGTGCCAGCAGCTCCCGGACTAGCGGGTGGGATACGCAGTATTTT,CASSSRTSGWDTQYF
TRBJ1-1,TRBV12-3/TRBV12-4,TRBD1,few,TGTGCCAGCAGTTTCTGGGTCGGGACAGGGCCATATGAAGCTTTCTTT,CASSFWVGTGPYEAFF
TRBJ2-2,TRBV27,TRBD1,-,TGTGCCAGCGCCCATTTTCCTGCTAGGCAGGGGGACACCGGGGAGCTGTTTTTT,CASAHFPARQGDTGELFF
TRBJ2-1,TRBV5-1,-,-,TGCGCCAGCAGCTTCGGCGACAATGAGCAGTTCTTC,CASSFGDNEQFF
TRBJ2-1,TRBV10-1,-,many,TGCGCCAGCAGTGAGTCGCCTCAGGGCCGGATGATGCATGAGCAGTTCTTC,CASSESPQGRMMHEQFF
TRBJ2-3,TRBV29-1,-,many,TGCGGATCCCATTCCCTTAAAGCAGATACGCAGTATTTT,CGSHSLKADTQYF
TRBJ2-3,TRBV4-1,TRBD1,few,TGCGCCAGCAGCCAAGGGGCGGACAGGGAAGCGACAGATACGCAGTATTTT,CASSQGADREATDTQYF
TRBJ2-7,TRBV3-1,-,many,TGTGCCAGCAGCCAAGGCAGCTACGAGCAGTACTTC,CASSQGSYEQYF
TRBJ1-5,TRBV6-2/TRBV6-3,TRBD1,-,TGTGCCAGCAGTCCACCAGGACAGGGCCAGCATTTT,CASSPPGQGQHF
TRBJ2-7,TRBV20-1,-,-,TGCAGTGCCACCGGGCCGAACTACGAGCAGTACTTC,CSATGPNYEQYF
TRBJ1-1,TRBV28,-,few,TGTGCCAGCAGTTTACCGGCGAACACTGAAGCTTTCTTT,CASSLPANTEAFF
TRBJ2-7,TRBV4-1,-,-,TGCGCCAGCAGCCAAGTTATTGGATTGGGGGGCGAGCAGTACTTC,CASSQVIGLGGEQYF